The T cell receptor beta chain described here comes from a study of cytomegalovirus exposure and HLA in healthy donors. At the level of the study: Of all 380 or so donors who were genotyped, roughly 83% belonged to the Caucasian-associated ancestry cluster.

Primers: 60 Vbeta forward and 13 Jbeta reverse. Profiled with immunoSEQ multiplex PCR; TCRdb holds only in-frame clones, not every one. Of about 60,000 clones listed, roughly 78% are singletons. Comment on this clone: Its antigen remains unidentified.

Broader study findings: Association of a missense DCLRE1C variant with TCR beta V- and J-gene trimming was reported in a later analysis. Later work showed greater clonal expansion in HLA-associated TCR beta chains than in equally common others. A prior analysis recorded that most TCR beta V segments were productive about 87% or about 30% of the time.

The receptor's source is a woman under 40 in good health and CMV-seronegative. The sample consisted of PBMCs.

CDR3 residues: CATSRDPYGGNTIYF. The CDR3 DNA follows: TGTGCCACCAGCAGAGATCCGTACGGTGGAAACACCATATATTTT. The J gene is TRBJ1-3, the V gene TRBV15; D is unclear. CDR3 size: 15 residues. The germline V and J ends were trimmed by 0 bases and 3 bases, with 9 bases remaining between them. In germline, CDR1 is LNHNV, CDR2 YYDKDF (reference sequence).